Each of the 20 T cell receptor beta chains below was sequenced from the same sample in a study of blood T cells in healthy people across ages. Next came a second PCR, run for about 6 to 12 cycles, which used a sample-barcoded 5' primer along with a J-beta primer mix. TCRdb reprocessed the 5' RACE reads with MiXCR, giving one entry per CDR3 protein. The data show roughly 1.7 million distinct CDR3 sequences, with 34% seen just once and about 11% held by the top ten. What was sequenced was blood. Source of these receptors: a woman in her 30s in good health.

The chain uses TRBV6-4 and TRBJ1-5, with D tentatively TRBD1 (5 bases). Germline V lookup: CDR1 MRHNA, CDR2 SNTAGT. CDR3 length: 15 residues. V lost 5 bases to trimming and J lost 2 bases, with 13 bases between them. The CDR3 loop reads CASSHPGPRNQPQHF. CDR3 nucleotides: TGTGCCAGCAGTCACCCGGGGCCTCGCAATCAGCCCCAGCATTTT.

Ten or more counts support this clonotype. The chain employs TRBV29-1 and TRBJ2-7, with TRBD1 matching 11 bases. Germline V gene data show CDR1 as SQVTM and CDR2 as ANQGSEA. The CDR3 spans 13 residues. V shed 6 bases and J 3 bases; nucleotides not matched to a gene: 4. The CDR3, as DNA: TGCAGCGTCCGGGACAGGGGGAACTACGAGCAGTACTTC. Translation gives CSVRDRGNYEQYF.

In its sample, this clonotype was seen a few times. The CDR3 DNA reads as TGTGCCAGCAGCGAGGGAGACAGGTCCTATAATTCACCCCTCCACTTT. It is translated as CASSEGDRSYNSPLHF. The chain recombines TRBV13 with TRBJ1-6; a possible D gene is TRBD1 (6 bases). This CDR3 is 16 amino acids long. The germline V gene has CDR1 PRHDT and CDR2 FYEKMQ (reference sequence). Trimming shortened V by 5 bases and J by 1 base, and 12 bases separated the two germline ends.

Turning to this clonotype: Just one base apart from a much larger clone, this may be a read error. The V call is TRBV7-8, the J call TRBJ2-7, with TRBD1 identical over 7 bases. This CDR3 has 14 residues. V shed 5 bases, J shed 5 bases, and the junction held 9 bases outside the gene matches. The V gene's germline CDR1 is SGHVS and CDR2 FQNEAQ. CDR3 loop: CASSPSTGSNEQYF. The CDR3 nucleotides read TGTGCCAGCAGCCCATCGACAGGGAGCAACGAGCAGTACTTC.

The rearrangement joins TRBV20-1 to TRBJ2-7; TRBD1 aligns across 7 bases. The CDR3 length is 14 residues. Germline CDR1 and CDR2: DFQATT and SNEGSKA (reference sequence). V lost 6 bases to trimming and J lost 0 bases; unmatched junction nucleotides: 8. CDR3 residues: CSADDRASSYEQYF. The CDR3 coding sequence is TGCAGTGCAGACGACAGGGCGAGCTCCTACGAGCAGTACTTC.

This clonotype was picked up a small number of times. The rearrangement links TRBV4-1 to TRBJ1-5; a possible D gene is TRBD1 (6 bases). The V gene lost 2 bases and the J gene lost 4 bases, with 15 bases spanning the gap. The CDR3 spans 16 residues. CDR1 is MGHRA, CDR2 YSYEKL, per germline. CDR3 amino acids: CASSQTLSGDNQPQHF. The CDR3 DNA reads TGCGCCAGCAGCCAAACCCTTTCAGGGGATAATCAGCCCCAGCATTTT.

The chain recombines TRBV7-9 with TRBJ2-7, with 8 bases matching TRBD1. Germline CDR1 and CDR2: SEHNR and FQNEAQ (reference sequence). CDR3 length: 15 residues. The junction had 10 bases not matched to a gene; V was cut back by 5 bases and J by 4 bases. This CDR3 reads CASSPPQGAGYEQYF. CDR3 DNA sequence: TGTGCCAGCAGCCCTCCCCAGGGGGCTGGGTACGAGCAGTACTTC.

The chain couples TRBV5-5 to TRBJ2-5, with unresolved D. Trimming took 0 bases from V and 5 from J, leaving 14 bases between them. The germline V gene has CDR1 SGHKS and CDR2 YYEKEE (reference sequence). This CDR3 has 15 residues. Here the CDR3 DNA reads TGTGCCAGCAGCTTGGGGGGTCAAAAAGGGGAGACCCAGTACTTC. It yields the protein CASSLGGQKGETQYF.

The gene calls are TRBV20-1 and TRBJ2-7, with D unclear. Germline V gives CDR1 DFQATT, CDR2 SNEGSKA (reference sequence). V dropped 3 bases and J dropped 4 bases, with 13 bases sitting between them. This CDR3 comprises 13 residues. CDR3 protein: CSASRFGQYEQYF. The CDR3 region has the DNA TGCAGTGCTAGTCGGTTCGGGCAGTACGAGCAGTACTTC.

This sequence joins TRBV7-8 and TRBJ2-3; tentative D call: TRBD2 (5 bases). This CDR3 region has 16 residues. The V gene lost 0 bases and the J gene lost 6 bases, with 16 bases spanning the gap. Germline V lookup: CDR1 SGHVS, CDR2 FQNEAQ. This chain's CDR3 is CASSLALEGVPDTQYF. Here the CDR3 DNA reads TGTGCCAGCAGCTTAGCGTTAGAGGGAGTCCCCGATACGCAGTATTTT.

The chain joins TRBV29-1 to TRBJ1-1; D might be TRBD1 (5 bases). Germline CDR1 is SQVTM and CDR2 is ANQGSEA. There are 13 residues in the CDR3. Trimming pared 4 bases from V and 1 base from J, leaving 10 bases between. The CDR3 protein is CSVGGSWNTEAFF. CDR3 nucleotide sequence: TGCAGCGTTGGGGGGAGCTGGAACACTGAAGCTTTCTTT.

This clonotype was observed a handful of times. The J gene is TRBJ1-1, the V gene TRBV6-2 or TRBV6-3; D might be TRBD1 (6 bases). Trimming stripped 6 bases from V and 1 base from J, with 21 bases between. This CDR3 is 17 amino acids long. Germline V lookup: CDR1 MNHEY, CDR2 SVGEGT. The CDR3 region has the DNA TGTGCCAGCAGCTCCTTAAGGGGGGCTGTCCGGAACACTGAAGCTTTCTTT. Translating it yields CASSSLRGAVRNTEAFF.

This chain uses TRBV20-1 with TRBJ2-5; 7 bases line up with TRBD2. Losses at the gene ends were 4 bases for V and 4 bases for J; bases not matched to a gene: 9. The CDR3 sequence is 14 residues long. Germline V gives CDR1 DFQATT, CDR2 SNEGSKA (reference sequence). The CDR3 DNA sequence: TGCAGTGCTATGCAACCTTGGGGGGGAGAGACCCAGTACTTC. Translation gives CSAMQPWGGETQYF.

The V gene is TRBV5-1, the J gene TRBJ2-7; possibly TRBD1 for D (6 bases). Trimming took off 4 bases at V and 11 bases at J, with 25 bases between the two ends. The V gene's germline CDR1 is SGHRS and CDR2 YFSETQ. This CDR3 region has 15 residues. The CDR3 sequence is CASSLGDTPQGAEYF. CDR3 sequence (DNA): TGCGCCAGCAGCCTGGGGGACACACCACAGGGAGCGGAGTACTTC.

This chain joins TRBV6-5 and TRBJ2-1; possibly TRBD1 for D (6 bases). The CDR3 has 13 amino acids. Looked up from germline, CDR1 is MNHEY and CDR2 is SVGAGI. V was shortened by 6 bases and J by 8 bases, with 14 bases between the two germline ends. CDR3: CASSNYREHEQFF. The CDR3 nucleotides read TGTGCCAGCAGCAATTACAGGGAGCATGAGCAGTTCTTC.

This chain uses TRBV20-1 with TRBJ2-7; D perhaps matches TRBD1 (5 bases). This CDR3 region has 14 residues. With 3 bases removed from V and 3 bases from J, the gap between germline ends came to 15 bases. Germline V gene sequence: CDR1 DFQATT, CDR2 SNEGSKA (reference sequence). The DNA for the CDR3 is TGCAGTGCTAGGTCTCCGGACAAGGTCTACGAGCAGTACTTC. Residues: CSARSPDKVYEQYF.

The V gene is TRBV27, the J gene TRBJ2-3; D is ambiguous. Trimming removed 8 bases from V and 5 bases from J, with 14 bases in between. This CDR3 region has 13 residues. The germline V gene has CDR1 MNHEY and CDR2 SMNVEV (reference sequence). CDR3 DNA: TGTGCCAGCGGTATATTGGGTCGAGATACGCAGTATTTT. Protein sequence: CASGILGRDTQYF.

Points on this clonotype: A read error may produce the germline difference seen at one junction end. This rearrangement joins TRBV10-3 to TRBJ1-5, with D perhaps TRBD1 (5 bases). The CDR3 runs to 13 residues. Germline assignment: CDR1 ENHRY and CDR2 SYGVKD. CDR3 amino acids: CAISQGSYQPQHF. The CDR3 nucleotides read TGTGCCATCAGCCAGGGTAGCTATCAGCCCCAGCATTTT.

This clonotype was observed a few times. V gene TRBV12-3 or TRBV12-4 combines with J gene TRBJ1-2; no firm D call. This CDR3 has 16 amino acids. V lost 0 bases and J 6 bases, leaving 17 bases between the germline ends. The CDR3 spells CASSLAPLGAENGYTF. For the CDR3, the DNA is TGTGCCAGCAGTTTAGCCCCCCTGGGAGCCGAAAATGGCTACACCTTC.

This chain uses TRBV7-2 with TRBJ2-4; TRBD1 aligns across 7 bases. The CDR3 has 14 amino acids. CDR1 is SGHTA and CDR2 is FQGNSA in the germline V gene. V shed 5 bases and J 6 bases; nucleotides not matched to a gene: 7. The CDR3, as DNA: TGTGCCAGCAGCCGCACCGGGACAGCAAACATTCAGTACTTC. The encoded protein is CASSRTGTANIQYF.